This TCR beta chain comes out of a study of breast tumors, draining lymph nodes, adjacent tissues. Points from the study as a whole: Luminal-like breast cancer showed significantly higher tumor–nontumor repertoire similarity than basal-like. Tumors had less TCR diversity than lymph nodes, more than nontumor tissue.

In TCRdb, the multiplex PCR reads were re-called with MiXCR into one record per CDR3 protein. The data contain over 250,000 distinct CDR3 sequences, more than 30% of them seen just once; the ten biggest clones take up approximately 1%. With regard to this clonotype: Its antigen is as yet unknown.

Samples came from axillary lymph nodes draining the breast cancer. The receptor was isolated from a female donor with breast cancer. Some clones in this sample may be carry-over from other donors' samples. The sequenced sample was axillary lymph node tissue.

CDR3 loop: CASSSTRGAYEQYF. DNA of the CDR3: TGTGCCAGCAGTTCAACCAGGGGGGCCTACGAGCAGTACTTC. The chain has TRBV3-1 and TRBJ2-7; D perhaps matches TRBD1 (7 bases). The germline CDR1 and CDR2 sequences are LGHDT and YNNKEL (reference sequence). CDR3 length: 14 amino acids. V gave up 6 bases and J gave up 2 bases, with 14 bases separating them.